The TCR beta chain under discussion was sequenced for a study of T-cell reconstitution after alpha-beta-depleted transplantation in children. Unique molecular identifiers were used in preparing the TCRbeta library. Via MiXCR, TCRdb re-called the PCR reads, giving one row per CDR3 protein. This table has approximately 1,000,000 distinct CDR3 sequences, under 30% appearing once. Notes on this clonotype: Its cognate antigen is unknown.

General study results and limits: In patients about two months after transplant, alpha-beta T cells reportedly arose from several hundred expanded graft clones. Day-60 TCRbeta diversity that was high in some patients was derived from surviving recipient T cells and thymic progenitors. T-cell counts and diversity at one year following transplant were attributed mainly to newly produced T cells.

This specimen consisted of PBMCs, mostly from graft donor cells, obtained 360 days after TCRalphabeta/CD19-depleted stem cell transplant. This receptor was identified in a boy under three years old who had a stem cell transplant for SCID, so the T cells may come from the graft donor.

CDR3 sequence reads: CSALSGTQNTGELFF. The DNA for the CDR3 is TGCAGTGCTCTCTCCGGGACCCAGAACACCGGGGAGCTGTTTTTT. V usage is TRBV20-1 and J usage is TRBJ2-2; D possibly matches TRBD1 or TRBD2 (5 bases each). Trimming shortened V by 5 bases and J by 1 base, and 14 bases separated the two germline ends. This CDR3 has 15 residues. From germline, CDR1 is DFQATT and CDR2 SNEGSKA (reference sequence).